This T cell receptor (beta chain) was sequenced for a study of blood T cell repertoires in COVID-19. Study as a whole: Acute and convalescent COVID-19 specimens originated in the United States, Italy and Spain. In each case, the material was cDNA or gDNA derived from T cells, B-cell-depleted T cells, or PBMCs.

Germline-derived CDR1 and CDR2 are MGHRA and YSYEKL. The CDR3 extends over 14 amino acids. V shed 3 bases, J shed 4 bases, and the junction held 6 bases outside the gene matches. Per the authors' pipeline: Reference gene primer amplification gave estimated nucleated cell counts. The repertoire was sequenced with immunoSEQ multiplex PCR; TCRdb's copy has only in-frame clones and lacks some. The V and J calls and clone size come from that table; D and trimming were worked out from the DNA. The sample comprises approximately 160,000 clones, about 86% of which are singletons, and 3% to 4% rests with the top ten.

The chain uses TRBV4-1 and TRBJ2-7; 7 bases agree with TRBD1. The sample comprised peripheral blood. The receptor comes from a woman between 65 and 79 years old with acute or convalescent COVID-19. The CDR3 region is CASSQSTGVYEQYF. Written as DNA, the CDR3 is TGCGCCAGCAGCCAGAGCACAGGGGTGTACGAGCAGTACTTC.